A single sample gave rise to the 32 T cell receptor beta chains below, sequenced in a study of shared clonotypes between healthy human individuals. Only in-frame clones appear in the TCRdb table, and some are missing; sequencing was by immunoSEQ multiplex PCR. This table holds roughly 2 million clones, around 95% found once. The sequenced material came from naive CD4+ T cells sorted from blood. Subset defined: CD45RA+ positively selected. Receptors originate from a man between 18 and 29 years old in good health.

The chain is built from TRBV30 and TRBJ2-5, with unresolved D. The J call is uncertain, as TRBJ2-7 better fits the DNA end. This CDR3 is 15 amino acids long. The V gene's germline CDR1 is GTSNPN and CDR2 SVGIG (reference sequence). CDR3 DNA: TGTGCCTGGAGTGTAGGTCGGAAAGAACCCTACGAGCAGTACTTC. Encoded protein: CAWSVGRKEPYEQYF.

The CDR3 nucleotides read TGTGCAAGTCGCGTAGACAGGGAAGATGGCTACACCTTC. Translated, it gives CASRVDREDGYTF. The chain is built from TRBV12-2 and TRBJ1-2; the table assigns TRBD1, which was not confirmed against the DNA. TRBV12-2 is a pseudogene segment. This CDR3 has 13 residues.

This chain's CDR3 is CAWRRTQEAFF. CDR3 in DNA: TGTGCCTGGAGACGGACACAAGAAGCTTTCTTT. The chain combines TRBV30 with TRBJ1-1, with a possible D match to TRBD1 (5 bases). Germline values: CDR1 GTSNPN, CDR2 SVGIG (reference sequence). The CDR3 runs to 11 residues. V lost 3 bases and J lost 8, with 10 bases in between.

The chain couples TRBV18 to TRBJ1-4, with D tentatively TRBD1 (5 bases). Trimming took off 5 bases at V and 8 bases at J, with 9 bases between the two ends. The CDR3 loop spans 12 amino acids. The germline CDR1 and CDR2 sequences are KGHSH and LQKENI. The CDR3 loop is CASSGGEEKLFF. The CDR3 bases are TGTGCCAGCTCAGGAGGGGAAGAAAAACTGTTTTTT.

Turning to this clone: Different DNA sequences within this sample yield the same CDR3. The genes are TRBV9 and TRBJ1-5; 8 bases map to TRBD1. The germline gives CDR1 SGDLS, CDR2 YYNGEE. V lost 4 bases and J lost 2; bases outside the gene matches: 5. This CDR3 region has 15 residues. The CDR3 sequence is CASSSGQGGNQPQHF. DNA of the CDR3: TGTGCCAGCAGCTCTGGACAGGGAGGCAATCAGCCCCAGCATTTT. Together with reference TRBV9 and TRBJ1-5, the CDR3 gives the full variable domain: DSGVTQTPKHLITATGQRVTLRCSPRSGDLSVYWYQQSLDQGLQFLIQYYNGEERAKGNILERFSAQQFPDLHSELNLSSLELGDSALYFCASSSGQGGNQPQHFGDGTRLSIL.

A note on this clone: The same CDR3 arises from other DNA sequences in this sample as well. V and J are TRBV13 and TRBJ2-2; 7 bases align to TRBD2. The CDR3 has 16 amino acids. Losses at the gene ends were 2 bases for V and 0 bases for J; bases not matched to a gene: 3. Germline values: CDR1 PRHDT, CDR2 FYEKMQ (reference sequence). The CDR3 DNA sequence: TGTGCCAGCAGCTTACCGGGACTAACGAACACCGGGGAGCTGTTTTTT. Translating gives CASSLPGLTNTGELFF.

The chain joins TRBV2 to TRBJ1-1; 11 bases are shared with TRBD1. The CDR3 has 15 residues. Germline trimming cut 6 bases from V and 7 bases from J; bases unmatched to any gene: 10. From germline, CDR1 is SNHLY and CDR2 FYNNEI. DNA for the CDR3: TGTGCCAGCAGGGACAGGGGGCGAAACTCGATTGAAGCTTTCTTT. It specifies CASRDRGRNSIEAFF.

The rearrangement uses TRBV7-2 and TRBJ1-2; D not resolved. The CDR3 loop spans 15 amino acids. The V end was cut by 2 bases, the J end by 1 base, with 11 bases between. Germline lookup yields CDR1 SGHTA and CDR2 FQGNSA. CDR3 nucleotides: TGTGCCAGCAGCTTATCCCGGACCGGTAACTATGGCTACACCTTC. Translating gives CASSLSRTGNYGYTF.

The chain couples TRBV5-6 to TRBJ2-7, with 12 bases aligning to TRBD1. The V gene end was trimmed by 4 bases and the J gene end by 7 bases; junction bases not matched to a gene: 6. This CDR3 has 14 amino acids. Germline V gives CDR1 SGHDT, CDR2 YYEEEE. The CDR3 bases are TGTGCCAGCAGCCGGGGACAGGGGGCTGAAGAGCAGTACTTC. This encodes CASSRGQGAEEQYF.

The rearrangement joins TRBV18 to TRBJ1-2; a possible D gene is TRBD1 (6 bases). Germline values: CDR1 KGHSH, CDR2 LQKENI. The CDR3 extends over 14 amino acids. V shed 4 bases and J shed 1 base, with 10 bases lying between them. The CDR3 protein is CASSLDRFNYGYTF. The CDR3 nucleotides read TGTGCCAGCTCACTAGACAGGTTTAACTATGGCTACACCTTC.

V and J are TRBV28 and TRBJ1-2, with D possibly being TRBD1 (5 bases). V lost 2 bases to trimming and J lost 8 bases, with 9 bases between them. This CDR3 is built from 12 residues. Germline V CDR1 and CDR2: MDHEN, SYDVKM. CDR3 DNA: TGTGCCAGCAGTTTAGAGGGGCGAGGCTACACCTTC. The encoded protein is CASSLEGRGYTF.

This chain connects TRBV13 to TRBJ2-7; possibly TRBD1 for D (6 bases). CDR1 and CDR2 (germline): PRHDT, FYEKMQ (reference sequence). The CDR3 is 14 residues long. The V end was cut by 4 bases, the J end by 0 bases, with 10 bases between. The CDR3 loop reads CASSSTGHSYEQYF. The CDR3 bases are TGTGCCAGCAGCTCTACAGGGCACTCCTACGAGCAGTACTTC.

The chain recombines TRBV7-6 with TRBJ1-2; a weak D match, TRBD1 (5 bases). Germline CDR1 is SGHVS and CDR2 is FNYEAQ. The CDR3 has 13 amino acids. Trimming removed 4 bases from V and 8 bases from J, with 14 bases in between. CDR3 region: CASSSTGLGGYTF. CDR3 DNA sequence: TGTGCCAGCAGCTCGACGGGACTAGGGGGCTACACCTTC.

The chain is built from TRBV7-9 and TRBJ2-3; D remains unclear. Trimming took 0 bases from V and 3 from J, leaving 7 bases between them. Germline loops: CDR1 SEHNR, CDR2 FQNEAQ (reference sequence). The CDR3 is made up of 14 amino acids. The CDR3 sequence is CASSLASTTDTQYF. The CDR3, as DNA: TGTGCCAGCAGCTTAGCCTCAACTACAGATACGCAGTATTTT. The entire variable domain, with the rest obtained from reference TRBV7-9 and TRBJ2-3, is as follows: DTGVSQNPRHKITKRGQNVTFRCDPISEHNRLYWYRQTLGQGPEFLTYFQNEAQLEKSRLLSDRFSAERPKGSFSTLEIQRTEQGDSAMYLCASSLASTTDTQYFGPGTRLTVL.

The chain is built from TRBV5-1 and TRBJ2-3, with 10 bases fitting TRBD2. V gave up 0 bases and J gave up 5 bases; unmatched junction bases: 15. CDR3 size: 19 residues. Germline loops: CDR1 SGHRS, CDR2 YFSETQ. CDR3 DNA sequence: TGCGCCAGCAGCTTGGAAGCGGCTAGCGGGAGTCTCGGAGAAGATACGCAGTATTTT. Protein product: CASSLEAASGSLGEDTQYF.

The gene calls are TRBV18 and TRBJ2-1, with 7 bases lining up with TRBD1. V lost 0 bases and J lost 2; bases outside the gene matches: 1. The CDR3 is 15 residues long. CDR1 KGHSH and CDR2 LQKENI come from the germline V gene. The CDR3 DNA reads as TGTGCCAGCTCACCACCGGGACAGCCCTACAATGAGCAGTTCTTC. Protein product: CASSPPGQPYNEQFF.

This chain links TRBV25-1 with TRBJ1-2; 8 bases are a match to TRBD1. Germline V gene sequence: CDR1 MGHDK, CDR2 SYGVNS. This CDR3 spans 15 amino acids. The V gene end was trimmed by 4 bases and the J gene end by 8 bases; junction bases not matched to a gene: 12. As DNA, the CDR3 is TGTGCCAGCAGTGGTCTAGGACAGGGCCCCTTGGGCTACACCTTC. It yields the protein CASSGLGQGPLGYTF.

The chain links TRBV5-8 to TRBJ1-1, with D uncertain. This CDR3 region has 12 residues. The V end was cut by 4 bases, the J end by 4 bases, with 8 bases between. In germline, CDR1 is SGHTS, CDR2 YDEGEE. CDR3 in amino acids: CASSRTFTEAFF. The CDR3 nucleotides are TGTGCCAGCAGCCGGACTTTCACTGAAGCTTTCTTT.

This chain uses TRBV10-1 with TRBJ2-2; TRBD1 might be the D (5 bases). The ends were cut back, 4 bases at V and 4 bases at J, with 7 bases in the middle. The CDR3 is made up of 13 amino acids. Looked up from germline, CDR1 is WNHNN and CDR2 is SYGVQD (reference sequence). The DNA for the CDR3 is TGCGCCAGCAGTGCACAGGTCACCGGGGAGCTGTTTTTT. Translating gives CASSAQVTGELFF.

The chain is built from TRBV5-4 and TRBJ2-2; D gene unclear. V was cut by 4 bases and J by 8 bases, with 18 bases left in between. CDR3 length: 15 amino acids. CDR1 is SGHNT, CDR2 YYREEE, per germline (reference sequence). The CDR3 coding sequence is TGTGCCAGCAGCGTCGGCGGCTCCGTAGTGGGGGAGCTGTTTTTT. This translates into CASSVGGSVVGELFF.

The CDR3 bases are TGCGCCAGCAGCTTGGAATACGTCTCTGGAAACACCATATATTTT. Its translation is CASSLEYVSGNTIYF. The rearrangement joins TRBV5-1 to TRBJ1-3, with D uncertain. Germline V gene sequence: CDR1 SGHRS, CDR2 YFSETQ. The CDR3 is made up of 15 amino acids. The ends were cut back, 0 bases at V and 0 bases at J, with 7 bases in the middle.

The chain couples TRBV5-5 to TRBJ2-7; a weak D match, TRBD1 (5 bases). V shed 0 bases and J shed 2 bases, with 12 bases lying between them. Germline lookup yields CDR1 SGHKS and CDR2 YYEKEE (reference sequence). The CDR3 has 15 residues. The DNA of the CDR3 is TGTGCCAGCAGCTTGGATCAGGGTCCTGCCTACGAGCAGTACTTC. This encodes CASSLDQGPAYEQYF.

The chain recombines TRBV5-4 with TRBJ2-7, with no clear D. V lost 0 bases, J lost 3 bases, and 10 bases lay in between. Germline V CDR1 and CDR2: SGHNT, YYREEE (reference sequence). The CDR3 length is 14 residues. DNA of the CDR3: TGTGCCAGCAGCTTGGGTCAGGCGGACTACGAGCAGTACTTC. This codes for CASSLGQADYEQYF.

On this clone: Different DNA sequences within this sample yield the same CDR3. CDR3 nucleotide sequence: TGTGCCAGCAGCTTACTGGATACGCAGTATTTT. This translates into CASSLLDTQYF. The chain employs TRBV11-2 and TRBJ2-3; D gene uncertain. V dropped 2 bases and J dropped 6 bases, with 3 bases sitting between them. Germline V gene lookup returns CDR1 SGHAT and CDR2 FQNNGV. The CDR3 has 11 amino acids.

The genes are TRBV10-3 and TRBJ2-2, with D possibly TRBD1 on 6 matching bases. The CDR3 totals 15 residues. V was cut by 9 bases and J by 0 bases, with 14 bases left in between. CDR1 and CDR2 from the germline V gene are ENHRY and SYGVKD. The CDR3 region is CAMSETGANTGELFF. Written as DNA, the CDR3 is TGTGCCATGTCGGAGACAGGAGCGAACACCGGGGAGCTGTTTTTT.

This chain uses TRBV7-2 with TRBJ1-2; tentatively, D is TRBD1 (5 bases). V was trimmed by 3 bases and J by 6 bases, leaving 11 bases between them. The CDR3 runs to 13 residues. Germline-derived CDR1 and CDR2 are SGHTA and FQGNSA. In DNA form, the CDR3 reads TGTGCCAGCAGCTTTAGGGACTTCGATGGCTACACCTTC. It translates to CASSFRDFDGYTF.

The chain links TRBV6-1 to TRBJ1-5; D perhaps matches TRBD1 (6 bases). Trimming cost V 0 bases and J 1 base, with 22 bases left between them. The CDR3 has 20 amino acids. Germline CDR1 MNHNS, CDR2 SASEGT. CDR3 sequence: CASSEALGWGPAASNQPQHF. In nucleotides, the CDR3 is TGTGCCAGCAGTGAAGCGCTAGGATGGGGGCCGGCGGCGAGCAATCAGCCCCAGCATTTT.

The chain combines TRBV28 with TRBJ1-5, with TRBD1 as a possible D gene (5 bases). With 3 bases removed from V and 11 bases from J, the gap between germline ends came to 8 bases. CDR3 size: 11 residues. Germline V CDR1 and CDR2: MDHEN, SYDVKM. The CDR3 sequence: CASSFRGSQHF. CDR3 DNA: TGTGCCAGCAGTTTCCGGGGCTCCCAGCATTTT.

The count of this clone is one. The V call is TRBV19, the J call TRBJ2-3; D is uncertain. The CDR3 is 14 residues long. V was shortened by 5 bases and J by 0 bases, with 9 bases between the two germline ends. CDR1 and CDR2 from the germline V gene are LNHDA and SQIVND (reference sequence). CDR3 nucleotides: TGTGCCAGTAGTGGATTAGATAGCACAGATACGCAGTATTTT. Protein product: CASSGLDSTDTQYF.

The gene calls are TRBV6-1 and TRBJ1-4; D remains ambiguous. Germline V lookup: CDR1 MNHNS, CDR2 SASEGT. The CDR3 runs 15 residues. V was trimmed by 5 bases and J by 8 bases, leaving 18 bases between them. As DNA, the CDR3 is TGTGCCAGCAGTCTCGGCCAGGTGTATCAGGAAAAACTGTTTTTT. It specifies CASSLGQVYQEKLFF.

The rearrangement uses TRBV11-2 and TRBJ2-3; 9 nucleotides match TRBD1. From germline, CDR1 is SGHAT and CDR2 FQNNGV. This CDR3 is built from 15 residues. J gave up 4 bases and V 3 bases, and 5 bases lay outside the gene matches. The CDR3 coding sequence is TGTGCCAGCAGCTTCGGACAGGGGTGGTCAGATACGCAGTATTTT. The encoded protein is CASSFGQGWSDTQYF.

In this sample, this clone turned up once. The V and J genes are TRBV5-6 and TRBJ1-4; D gene ambiguous. The CDR3 is 17 amino acids. CDR1 is SGHDT and CDR2 is YYEEEE in the germline V gene. V was clipped by 1 base and J by 3 bases, with 16 bases between them. Here the CDR3 DNA reads TGTGCCAGCAGCTTGCGGAAGCCCAGCGGGGCTAATGAAAAACTGTTTTTT. Amino acid sequence: CASSLRKPSGANEKLFF. Filled out from reference TRBV5-6 and TRBJ1-4, the complete variable domain reads DAGVTQSPTHLIKTRGQQVTLRCSPKSGHDTVSWYQQALGQGPQFIFQYYEEEERQRGNFPDRFSGHQFPNYSSELNVNALLLGDSALYLCASSLRKPSGANEKLFFGSGTQLSVL.